These 7 T cell receptor beta chains were sequenced from one sample in a study of blood T cell repertoires in COVID-19. Using immunoSEQ multiplex PCR, the repertoire was profiled, and TCRdb retains in-frame clones only, with some absent. The sample shows under 200,000 clones, around four fifths of them seen only once. The sequencing input was peripheral blood. The receptors were sampled from a woman aged 70 to 79 with COVID-19, enrolled during active disease.

The rearrangement links TRBV5-1 to TRBJ1-2, with D possibly matching TRBD1 (5 bases). Germline V CDR1 and CDR2: SGHRS, YFSETQ. The germline V and J ends were trimmed by 1 base and 6 bases, with 13 bases remaining between them. CDR3 length: 14 residues. The CDR3 DNA sequence: TGCGCCAGCAGCTTGCGGGGAGGGGATCATGGCTACACCTTC. Residues: CASSLRGGDHGYTF.

This sequence joins TRBV3-1 (or the pseudogene TRBV3-2) and TRBJ1-2, with D hard to call. V lost 8 bases and J 7 bases, leaving 14 bases between the germline ends. CDR3 length: 12 residues. Per the germline V gene, CDR1 is LGHDT and CDR2 is YNNKEL (reference sequence). The CDR3 nucleotides are TGTGCCAGCTCGAAGGTGGACTCTGGCTACACCTTC. Its protein is CASSKVDSGYTF.

This clone is a singleton in its sample. One junction end does not reproduce the germline sequence, and a read error may be involved. The chain combines TRBV28 with TRBJ1-2, with D possibly TRBD1 on 6 matching bases. The CDR3 has 12 amino acids. Germline loops: CDR1 MDHEN, CDR2 SYDVKM. DNA of the CDR3: TGTGCAAGCAGCGGGACAATCTATGGCTACACCTTC. This translates into CASSGTIYGYTF.

This sequence joins TRBV30 and TRBJ2-7, with a possible D match to TRBD1 (6 bases). The CDR3 runs 14 residues. Trimming pared 2 bases from V and 1 base from J, leaving 12 bases between. Germline assignment: CDR1 GTSNPN and CDR2 SVGIG (reference sequence). DNA for the CDR3: TGTGCCTGGAGTAGACAGGTGAGGTCCTACGAGCAGTACTTC. Encoded protein: CAWSRQVRSYEQYF.

The gene calls are TRBV28 and TRBJ2-7, with TRBD1 as a possible D gene (6 bases). Germline V gene sequence: CDR1 MDHEN, CDR2 SYDVKM. V was trimmed by 3 bases and J by 5 bases, leaving 11 bases between them. The CDR3 runs to 13 residues. CDR3 region: CASSLTGRDEQYV. In DNA, the CDR3 is TGTGCCAGCAGTTTGACAGGTCGGGACGAGCAGTACGTC.

The V call is TRBV5-1, the J call TRBJ1-1; D remains unclear. This CDR3 spans 14 amino acids. The V end was cut by 0 bases, the J end by 5 bases, with 11 bases between. Per germline, CDR1 SGHRS and CDR2 YFSETQ. The CDR3 is CASSLVEGRTEAFF. In DNA, the CDR3 is TGCGCCAGCAGCTTGGTTGAGGGTCGGACTGAAGCTTTCTTT. The full variable domain, its missing parts supplied by reference TRBV5-1 and TRBJ1-1, is KAGVTQTPRYLIKTRGQQVTLSCSPISGHRSVSWYQQTPGQGLQFLFEYFSETQRNKGNFPGRFSGRQFSNSRSEMNVSTLELGDSALYLCASSLVEGRTEAFFGQGTRLTVV.

The rearrangement uses TRBV4-2 and TRBJ2-5; TRBD2 agrees at 11 bases. The germline V gene has CDR1 LGHNA and CDR2 YNFKEQ. The CDR3 consists of 18 residues. With 5 bases clipped from V and 2 bases from J, the junction kept 13 bases outside the gene matches. The DNA for the CDR3 is TGTGCCAGCAGCTCAGGTGGACTAGCGGGCCCAATACAAGAGACCCAGTACTTC. It encodes CASSSGGLAGPIQETQYF.